These 23 T cell receptor beta chains originate from one sample sequenced in a study of human T cells and chemical hapten exposure. TCRdb reprocessed the RACE reads via MiXCR and lists one record per CDR3 protein. The sample has a few hundred thousand distinct CDR3 sequences; around 6% are singletons. Sample time point: patch test 2, 6 weeks after DPC sensitization. Regarding treatment: therapeutic diphenylcyclopropenone sensitization with weekly scalp DPC. Here the sequenced sample was whole blood, taken in connection with sensitization to the hapten diphenylcyclopropenone (DPC). The source is a woman aged 18-29 years with alopecia areata. Some clones in this sample may be carry-over from other donors' samples.

This clonotype has ten or more counts. The rearrangement joins TRBV11-2 to TRBJ2-3, with 10 nucleotides matching TRBD2. The junction had 16 bases not matched to a gene; V was cut back by 10 bases and J by 3 bases. Germline-derived CDR1 and CDR2 are SGHAT and FQNNGV. The length of the CDR3 is 17 residues. For the CDR3, the DNA is TGTGCCACCAAAGTCCTCCTAGCGGGGGCGGGGACAGATACGCAGTATTTT. Translating gives CATKVLLAGAGTDTQYF.

This clonotype was recorded many times. This chain links TRBV29-1 with TRBJ2-3; TRBD1 matches 7 bases. The ends lost 7 bases at V and 5 bases at J; junction bases unmatched: 12. The CDR3 contains 14 residues. Per germline, CDR1 SQVTM and CDR2 ANQGSEA. CDR3 nucleotides: TGCAGCGGCTGGAGAGGGACAGACGGAGATACGCAGTATTTT. Its protein is CSGWRGTDGDTQYF.

At least ten counts were recorded for this clonotype. The rearrangement links TRBV12-3 or TRBV12-4 to TRBJ1-5; maybe TRBD1 (6 bases). Trimming shortened V by 5 bases and J by 1 base, and 9 bases separated the two germline ends. The length of the CDR3 is 14 residues. Here the CDR3 DNA reads TGTGCCAGCAGTACAGGGCAGAGCAATCAGCCCCAGCATTTT. It is translated as CASSTGQSNQPQHF.

This clonotype was observed many times. This chain connects TRBV20-1 to TRBJ1-1, with D tentatively TRBD1 (5 bases). The V and J ends lost 6 bases and 10 bases respectively, with 15 bases between them. Germline V CDR1 and CDR2: DFQATT, SNEGSKA (reference sequence). This CDR3 contains 11 residues. CDR3 sequence reads: CSANPTQGAFF. The CDR3 nucleotides are TGCAGTGCCAACCCGACCCAGGGAGCTTTCTTT.

This clonotype was seen repeatedly, ten times or more. This sequence joins TRBV5-1 and TRBJ2-5, with D possibly matching TRBD1 (5 bases). The V and J ends lost 2 bases and 0 bases respectively, with 8 bases between them. The CDR3 is 14 residues long. Germline V gene data show CDR1 as SGHRS and CDR2 as YFSETQ. The CDR3 here is CASSFRRDQETQYF. CDR3 nucleotide sequence: TGCGCCAGCAGCTTTCGCAGGGACCAAGAGACCCAGTACTTC.

The V call is TRBV20-1, the J call TRBJ2-1, with 7 bases lining up with TRBD2. Germline V gene sequence: CDR1 DFQATT, CDR2 SNEGSKA (reference sequence). The J segment lost 5 bases and the V segment lost 0 bases, leaving 7 bases of the junction unmatched. CDR3 length: 15 amino acids. The CDR3 reads CSARDSSGVNNEQFF. DNA for the CDR3: TGCAGTGCTAGAGATTCCAGCGGGGTAAACAATGAGCAGTTCTTC.

The chain is built from TRBV12-3 or TRBV12-4 and TRBJ2-4; perhaps D is TRBD1 or TRBD2 (5 bases each). The CDR3 has 13 residues. The V end lost 3 bases, the J end lost 9 bases, and 12 bases lay between the germline ends. DNA of the CDR3: TGTGCCAGCAGTTTGGCCCCAGGGAGCATTCAGTACTTC. It specifies CASSLAPGSIQYF.

CDR3 sequence reads: CSARAPQAQGEAVFTDTQYF. CDR3 nucleotides: TGCAGTGCTAGAGCCCCCCAGGCTCAGGGAGAAGCGGTATTCACAGATACGCAGTATTTT. V gene TRBV20-1 combines with J gene TRBJ2-3, with D perhaps given as TRBD1 or TRBD2 (5 bases each). The V end was cut by 1 base, the J end by 2 bases, with 28 bases between. The CDR3 has 20 residues. The germline V gene has CDR1 DFQATT and CDR2 SNEGSKA (reference sequence).

The gene calls are TRBV7-2 and TRBJ1-6; 7 bases are a match to TRBD1. V was clipped by 4 bases and J by 9 bases; unmatched bases: 6. Germline assignment: CDR1 SGHTA and CDR2 FQGNSA. There are 14 residues in the CDR3. CDR3 bases: TGTGCCAGCAGCTCGGACAGGTCAGGTTCACCCCTCCACTTT. Its protein is CASSSDRSGSPLHF.

The chain combines TRBV9 with TRBJ1-6; the D is unclear. CDR3 length equals 16 residues. The ends were cut back, 4 bases at V and 6 bases at J, with 17 bases in the middle. Germline CDR1 SGDLS, CDR2 YYNGEE. The CDR3 sequence is CASSHNSADLNSPLHF. CDR3 coding DNA: TGTGCCAGCAGCCACAATTCGGCAGACCTTAATTCACCCCTCCACTTT.

The V call is TRBV20-1, the J call TRBJ1-6, with TRBD1 identical over 7 bases. Germline V lookup: CDR1 DFQATT, CDR2 SNEGSKA (reference sequence). V gave up 4 bases and J gave up 8 bases; unmatched junction bases: 8. The CDR3 contains 14 residues. CDR3 bases: TGCAGTGCTATCTGGGACAGTGGGGATTCACCCCTCCACTTT. This translates into CSAIWDSGDSPLHF.

In its sample, this clonotype was seen a few times. V gene TRBV19 combines with J gene TRBJ2-6, with D unclear. The CDR3 covers 14 residues. Germline-derived CDR1 and CDR2 are LNHDA and SQIVND (reference sequence). V was cut by 4 bases and J by 2 bases, with 6 bases left in between. The CDR3 loop reads CASSNRAGANVLTF. In nucleotides, the CDR3 is TGTGCCAGTAGTAATCGTGCTGGGGCCAACGTCCTGACTTTC.

The sample holds a few counts of this clonotype. The V and J genes are TRBV5-1 and TRBJ2-2, with D possibly being TRBD1 (6 bases). CDR1 SGHRS and CDR2 YFSETQ come from the germline V gene. Trimming pared 9 bases from V and 5 bases from J, leaving 14 bases between. The CDR3 has 13 residues. The CDR3 sequence: CATRGEGTGELFF. Here the CDR3 DNA reads TGCGCCACCAGGGGTGAAGGAACCGGGGAGCTGTTTTTT.

This clonotype was detected ten times or more. This chain uses TRBV7-8 with TRBJ2-3, with TRBD1 as a possible D gene (6 bases). Per germline, CDR1 SGHVS and CDR2 FQNEAQ. V was shortened by 3 bases and J by 5 bases, with 9 bases between the two germline ends. The CDR3 has 13 residues. The DNA of the CDR3 is TGTGCCAGCAGCTTCCAGGGGCTAGATACGCAGTATTTT. Protein product: CASSFQGLDTQYF.

The sample holds many counts of this clonotype. V gene TRBV4-3 combines with J gene TRBJ2-1; no reliable D call. This CDR3 has 16 residues. From germline, CDR1 is LGHNA and CDR2 YSLEER. V was pared by 1 base and J by 4 bases, with 14 bases between. The CDR3, as DNA: TGCGCCAGCAGCCAAGGGGGATTCATTCATTACAATGAGCAGTTCTTC. Translating it yields CASSQGGFIHYNEQFF.

The J gene is TRBJ2-3, the V gene TRBV20-1; D ambiguous. V was cut by 0 bases and J by 2 bases, with 9 bases left in between. The CDR3 runs to 14 residues. The germline V gene encodes CDR1 DFQATT and CDR2 SNEGSKA (reference sequence). The CDR3 DNA sequence: TGCAGTGCTAGAGATGGCACCTACACAGATACGCAGTATTTT. Protein sequence: CSARDGTYTDTQYF.

To note about this clonotype: Since a much larger clone is just one base distant, this may be a read error. The chain uses TRBV29-1 and TRBJ1-1, with D hard to call. Germline V lookup: CDR1 SQVTM, CDR2 ANQGSEA. The CDR3 spans 15 residues. The germline V and J ends were trimmed by 3 bases and 7 bases, with 21 bases remaining between them. CDR3 sequence: CSVEEGRERGLEAFF. The CDR3 nucleotides read TGCAGCGTTGAGGAAGGGAGGGAGAGAGGGCTTGAAGCTTTCTTT. The full variable domain, with the rest looked up from reference TRBV29-1 and TRBJ1-1, is SAVISQKPSRDICQRGTSLTIQCQVDSQVTMMFWYRQQPGQSLTLIATANQGSEATYESGFVIDKFPISRPNLTFSTLTVSNMSPEDSSIYLCSVEEGRERGLEAFFGQGTRLTVV.

This clonotype was counted a few times. The chain carries TRBV7-6 and TRBJ2-1; the D is unclear. The germline V gene encodes CDR1 SGHVS and CDR2 FNYEAQ. V shed 3 bases and J shed 8 bases, with 14 bases lying between them. There are 14 residues in the CDR3. The CDR3 coding sequence is TGTGCCAGCAGCTTGGGCTCCCTGGTCGATGAGCAGTTCTTC. The encoded protein is CASSLGSLVDEQFF.

V is TRBV6-6 and J is TRBJ1-1; TRBD1 might be the D (6 bases). The CDR3 is made up of 14 amino acids. Trimming removed 4 bases from V and 3 bases from J, with 12 bases in between. From germline, CDR1 is MNHNY and CDR2 SVGAGI (reference sequence). The CDR3 loop is CASSSQGRDTEAFF. The CDR3 coding sequence is TGTGCCAGCAGTTCCCAGGGGAGGGACACTGAAGCTTTCTTT.

This clonotype was picked up many times. This chain connects TRBV11-3 to TRBJ2-7, with D unclear. The CDR3 is 14 residues long. Germline V CDR1 and CDR2: SGHNT, YENEEA. The V gene lost 5 bases and the J gene lost 2 bases, with 13 bases spanning the gap. CDR3: CASSPSTRTYEQYF. The DNA of the CDR3 is TGTGCCAGCAGCCCTTCGACACGGACCTACGAGCAGTACTTC.

This clonotype turned up a few times. The genes are TRBV5-1 and TRBJ2-5; D is tentatively TRBD1 or TRBD2 (5 bases each). The CDR3 has 13 residues. Trimming stripped 4 bases from V and 10 bases from J, with 17 bases between. Germline loops: CDR1 SGHRS, CDR2 YFSETQ. CDR3 sequence (DNA): TGCGCCAGCAGCGTTACGGGGCCCGACTACCAGTACTTC. It is translated as CASSVTGPDYQYF.

The V call is TRBV13, the J call TRBJ2-3, with 8 bases lining up with TRBD2. Germline CDR1 and CDR2: PRHDT and FYEKMQ (reference sequence). The trim removed 5 bases at V and 1 base at J, leaving 8 bases unmatched. This CDR3 is 16 amino acids long. The chain's CDR3 is CASSPTERGRTDTQYF. Written as DNA, the CDR3 is TGTGCCAGCAGCCCGACCGAGCGGGGGCGCACAGATACGCAGTATTTT. Looking up the rest from reference TRBV13 and TRBJ2-3 gives the full variable domain: AAGVIQSPRHLIKEKRETATLKCYPIPRHDTVYWYQQGPGQDPQFLISFYEKMQSDKGSIPDRFSAQQFSDYHSELNMSSLELGDSALYFCASSPTERGRTDTQYFGPGTRLTVL.

There are many counts of this clonotype. The chain couples TRBV7-2 to TRBJ1-6; D is unresolved. Trimming removed 5 bases from V and 9 bases from J, with 11 bases in between. The CDR3 consists of 13 residues. CDR1 SGHTA and CDR2 FQGNSA come from the germline V gene. The CDR3 protein is CASSQRAGSPLHF. CDR3 DNA sequence: TGTGCCAGCAGCCAAAGGGCGGGTTCACCCCTCCACTTT.